This T cell receptor (beta chain) was captured by sequencing in a study of response to subunit inactivated influenza vaccine. Whole-study results and caveats: T cells newly recruited by each seasonal influenza vaccination are few, the authors suggested.

MiXCR, run by TCRdb on the RT-PCR reads, gives a single entry per CDR3 protein. The data contain about 700,000 distinct CDR3 sequences, approximately 15% of them seen just once; the ten biggest clones take up 7.5% to 8%. With V trimmed by 7 bases and J by 3 bases, 9 bases remained unmatched. The CDR3 runs to 16 residues. As regards this clonotype: Its antigen is undetermined.

V usage is TRBV12-3 or TRBV12-4 and J usage is TRBJ1-2; TRBD1 agrees at 12 bases. The sample here was PBMCs from blood, taken 14 days before vaccination. The clonotype originates from a man aged 50-59 years who received an inactivated influenza vaccine. The CDR3 region has the DNA TGTGCCAGCACCCCGGGACAGGGGGCGGAAGACTATGGCTACACCTTC. Its translation: CASTPGQGAEDYGYTF.